The clone carrying this TCR beta chain was observed many times. The target antigen is unknown. V was clipped by 3 bases and J by 3 bases, with 11 bases between them. Germline V lookup: CDR1 SGHAT, CDR2 FQNNGV. The CDR3 loop spans 14 amino acids. The data are from a study of early T cells in non-severe SARS-CoV-2 infection. As for the study in general: Bulk RNA taken from unsorted whole blood was sequenced, leaving chains unpaired.

TCRdb passed the 5' RACE reads through MiXCR, listing each CDR3 protein once. Among fewer than 100,000 distinct CDR3 sequences listed, more than 5% were seen once. Overall study results and limits: The study's VDJdb matching favored anti-spike CD8 responses and missed private and CD4 specificities.

The specimen was whole blood. This clonotype was obtained from an adult who was a healthcare worker with PCR-confirmed SARS-CoV-2 infection or an uninfected control (not recorded which). The chain is built from TRBV11-2 and TRBJ2-5, with D unclear. CDR3 residues: CASSFHDPKETQYF. For the CDR3, the DNA is TGTGCCAGCAGCTTCCACGACCCTAAAGAGACCCAGTACTTC.